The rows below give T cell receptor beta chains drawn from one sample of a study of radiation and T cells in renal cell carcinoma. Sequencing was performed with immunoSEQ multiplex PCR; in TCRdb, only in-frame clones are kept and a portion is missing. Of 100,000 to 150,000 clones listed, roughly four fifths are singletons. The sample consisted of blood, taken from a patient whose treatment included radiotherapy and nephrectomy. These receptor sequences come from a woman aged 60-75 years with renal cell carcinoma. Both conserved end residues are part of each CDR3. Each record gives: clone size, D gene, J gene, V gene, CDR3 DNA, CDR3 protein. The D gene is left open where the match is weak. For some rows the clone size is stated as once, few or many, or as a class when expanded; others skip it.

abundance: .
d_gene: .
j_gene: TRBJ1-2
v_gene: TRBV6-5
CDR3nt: TGTGCCAGCAGTTACGGGGGCGGCTACACCTTC
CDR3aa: CASSYGGGYTF

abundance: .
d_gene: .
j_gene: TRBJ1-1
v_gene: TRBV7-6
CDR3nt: TGTGCCAGCAGCTTAGACGGTACTGAAGCTTTCTTT
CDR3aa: CASSLDGTEAFF

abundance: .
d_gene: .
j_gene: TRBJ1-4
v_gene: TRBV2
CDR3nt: TGTGCCAGCAGTGATACAGTCGTTAATGAAAAGCTGTTTTTT
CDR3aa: CASSDTVVNEKLFF

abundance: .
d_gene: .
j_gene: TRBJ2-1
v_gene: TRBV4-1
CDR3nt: TGCGCCAGCAGCCAAGTGGGCAATGAGCAGTTCTTC
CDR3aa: CASSQVGNEQFF

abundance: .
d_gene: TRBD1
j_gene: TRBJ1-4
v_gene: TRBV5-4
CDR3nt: TGTGCCAGCAGCCTGTACGCAGGGGGAACTAATGAAAAACTGTTTTTT
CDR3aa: CASSLYAGGTNEKLFF

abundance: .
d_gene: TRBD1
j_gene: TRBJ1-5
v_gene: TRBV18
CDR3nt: TGTGCCAGCTCACCCGCAGGGGGTAGCAATCAGCCCCAGCATTTT
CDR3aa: CASSPAGGSNQPQHF

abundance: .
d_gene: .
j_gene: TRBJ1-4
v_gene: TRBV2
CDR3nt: TGTGCCAGCAGTGTTCTACAGACTAATGAAAAACTGTTTTTT
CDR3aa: CASSVLQTNEKLFF

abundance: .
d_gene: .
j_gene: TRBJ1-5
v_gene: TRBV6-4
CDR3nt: TGTGCCAGCAGTGAGGGCTTACGACAGCCCCAGCATTTT
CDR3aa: CASSEGLRQPQHF

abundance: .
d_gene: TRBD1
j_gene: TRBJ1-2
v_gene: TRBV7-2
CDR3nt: TGTGCCAGCAGCCGACGGACAGGGGGCAACTATGGCTACACCTTC
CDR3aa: CASSRRTGGNYGYTF

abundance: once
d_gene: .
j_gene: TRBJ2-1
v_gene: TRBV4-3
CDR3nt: TGCGCCAGCAGCCAAGATCTTCGGTATGAGCAGTTCTTC
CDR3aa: CASSQDLRYEQFF

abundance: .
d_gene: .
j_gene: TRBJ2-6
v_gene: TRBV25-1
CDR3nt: TGTGCCAGCAGTGAATCCCACATCTACTCTGGGGCCAACGTCCTGACTTTC
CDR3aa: CASSESHIYSGANVLTF

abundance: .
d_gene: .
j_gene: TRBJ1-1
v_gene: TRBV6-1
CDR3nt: TGTGCCAGCAGTGAGATAAACACTGAAGCTTTCTTT
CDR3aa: CASSEINTEAFF

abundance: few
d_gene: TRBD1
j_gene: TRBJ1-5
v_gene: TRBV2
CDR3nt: TGTGCCAGCAGTGGGGACAGGCGGGCCAATCAGCCCCAGCATTTT
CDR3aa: CASSGDRRANQPQHF

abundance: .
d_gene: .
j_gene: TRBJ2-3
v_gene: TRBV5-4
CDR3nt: TGTGCCAGCAGCGGAACGGGACTTAGCACAGATACGCAGTATTTT
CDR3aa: CASSGTGLSTDTQYF

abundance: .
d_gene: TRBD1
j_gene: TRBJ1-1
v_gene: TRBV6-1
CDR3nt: TGTGCCAGCAACAGGGGGCTGGACACTGAAGCTTTCTTT
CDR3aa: CASNRGLDTEAFF

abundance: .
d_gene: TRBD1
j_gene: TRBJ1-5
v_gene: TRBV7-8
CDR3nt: TGTGCCAGCAGCCGGACAGGGGGTGGCCAGCCCCAGCATTTT
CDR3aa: CASSRTGGGQPQHF

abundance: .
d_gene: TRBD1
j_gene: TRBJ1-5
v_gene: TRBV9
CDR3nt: TGTGCCAGCAGCGGGACAGGGGAAAGTCAGCCCCAGCATTTT
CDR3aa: CASSGTGESQPQHF

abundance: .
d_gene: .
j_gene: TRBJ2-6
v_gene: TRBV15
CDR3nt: TGTGCCACCAGCAGAGAAGGGGGGGCCAACGTCCTGACTTTC
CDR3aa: CATSREGGANVLTF

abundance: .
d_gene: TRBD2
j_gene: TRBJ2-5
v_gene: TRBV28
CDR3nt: TGTGCCAGCAGTTTCTCTAGCGGCCAAGAGACCCAGTACTTC
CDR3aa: CASSFSSGQETQYF

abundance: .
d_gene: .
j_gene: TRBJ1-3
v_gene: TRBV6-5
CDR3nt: TGTGCCAGCAGTTCGGACTCAAACTCTGGAAACACCATATATTTT
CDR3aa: CASSSDSNSGNTIYF

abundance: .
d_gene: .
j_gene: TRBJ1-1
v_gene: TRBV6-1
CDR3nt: TGTGCCAGCAGTGTAGAGGGAGGGTACACTGAAGCTTTCTTT
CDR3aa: CASSVEGGYTEAFF

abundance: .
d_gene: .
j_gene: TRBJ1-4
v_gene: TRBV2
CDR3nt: TGTGCCAGCCGCGCCGAGGGAGCTGCTAATGAAAAACTGTTTTTT
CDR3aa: CASRAEGAANEKLFF

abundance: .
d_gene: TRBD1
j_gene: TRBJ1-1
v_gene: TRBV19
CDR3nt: TGTGCCAGTAGTCCCGGGACAGGGACTGAAGCTTTCTTT
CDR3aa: CASSPGTGTEAFF

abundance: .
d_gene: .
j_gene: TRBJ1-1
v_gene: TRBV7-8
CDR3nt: TGTGCCAGCAGCTTATATACAGAGAACACTGAAGCTTTCTTT
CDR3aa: CASSLYTENTEAFF

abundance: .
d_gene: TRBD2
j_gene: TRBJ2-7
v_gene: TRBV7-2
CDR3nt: TGTGCCAGCAGCTTGGGCCGACTAGCGAGTTACGAGCAGTACTTC
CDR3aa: CASSLGRLASYEQYF

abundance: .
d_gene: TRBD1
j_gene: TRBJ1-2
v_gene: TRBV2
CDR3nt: TGTGCCAGCAGTGGGGGGACAGGAGAAGGCTACACCTTC
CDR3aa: CASSGGTGEGYTF

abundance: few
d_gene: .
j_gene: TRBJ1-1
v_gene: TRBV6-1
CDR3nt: TGTGCCAGCAGTGAACCCTACAGGGTCCGAGGGAACACTGAAGCTTTCTTT
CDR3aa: CASSEPYRVRGNTEAFF

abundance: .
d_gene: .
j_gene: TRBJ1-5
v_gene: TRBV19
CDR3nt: TGTGCCAGTAGTATTCCCGAGCGGAATCAGCCCCAGCATTTT
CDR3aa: CASSIPERNQPQHF

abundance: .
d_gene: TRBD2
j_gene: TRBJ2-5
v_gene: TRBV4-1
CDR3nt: TGCGCCAGCAGCCACCTCAGCGGGGGCCAGACCCAGTACTTC
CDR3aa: CASSHLSGGQTQYF

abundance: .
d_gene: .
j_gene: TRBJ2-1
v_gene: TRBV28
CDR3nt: TGTGCCAGCAGGGACGGAGACAGACCCTACAATGAGCAGTTCTTC
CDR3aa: CASRDGDRPYNEQFF

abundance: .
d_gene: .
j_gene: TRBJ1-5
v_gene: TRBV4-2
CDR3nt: TGTGCCAGCAGCCAAGGGCGGGGCCAGCCCCAGCATTTT
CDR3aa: CASSQGRGQPQHF

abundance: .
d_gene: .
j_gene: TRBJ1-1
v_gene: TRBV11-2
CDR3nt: TGTGCCAGCAAACCGAATCAGGGGCTCGCTGAAGCTTTCTTT
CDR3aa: CASKPNQGLAEAFF

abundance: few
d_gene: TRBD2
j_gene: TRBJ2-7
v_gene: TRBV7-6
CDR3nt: TGTGCCAGCAGCTTAGCGGGCGGGGGGGTCCCCTACGAGCAGTACTTC
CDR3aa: CASSLAGGGVPYEQYF

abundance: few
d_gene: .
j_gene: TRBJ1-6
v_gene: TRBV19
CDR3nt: TGTGCCAGTAGTATCGGGGCCTCCTCCTATAATTCACCCCTCCACTTT
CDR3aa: CASSIGASSYNSPLHF

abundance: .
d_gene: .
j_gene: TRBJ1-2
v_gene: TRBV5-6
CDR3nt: TGTGCCAGCAGCTTGGACACCGGTAACTATGGCTACACCTTC
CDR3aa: CASSLDTGNYGYTF

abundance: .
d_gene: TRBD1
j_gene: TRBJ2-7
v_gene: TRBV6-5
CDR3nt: TGTGCCAGCAGTAGAGGGGGACAGGGGGCGTACGAGCAGTACTTC
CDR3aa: CASSRGGQGAYEQYF

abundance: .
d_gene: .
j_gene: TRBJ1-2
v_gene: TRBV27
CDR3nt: TGTGCCAGCAGGGGGTCGGGGGGCGCGAAAGGCTACACCTTC
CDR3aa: CASRGSGGAKGYTF

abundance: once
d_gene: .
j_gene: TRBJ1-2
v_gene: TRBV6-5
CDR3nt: TGTGCCAGCAGTTCCAGGGGAGGGAACTATGGCTACACCTTC
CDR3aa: CASSSRGGNYGYTF

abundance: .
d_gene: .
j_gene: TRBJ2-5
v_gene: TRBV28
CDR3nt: TGTGCCAGCAGTTTAGCGGATTATCAGGAGACCCAGTACTTC
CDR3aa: CASSLADYQETQYF

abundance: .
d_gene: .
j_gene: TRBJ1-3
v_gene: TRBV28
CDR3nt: TGTGCCAGCAGCCGATCTGGGGGTAACACCATATATTTT
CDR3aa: CASSRSGGNTIYF

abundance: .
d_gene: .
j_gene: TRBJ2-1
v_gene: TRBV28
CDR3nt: TGTGCCAGCAGCATCGGGGGCCCTTCCTACAATGAGCAGTTCTTC
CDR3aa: CASSIGGPSYNEQFF

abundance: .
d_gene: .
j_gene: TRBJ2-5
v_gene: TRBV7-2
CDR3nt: TGTGCCAGCAGCGTCTCGAGTGAGACCCAGTACTTC
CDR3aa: CASSVSSETQYF

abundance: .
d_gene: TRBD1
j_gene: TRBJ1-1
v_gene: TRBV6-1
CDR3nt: TGTGCCTCACAGGGGCCCACTGAAGCTTTCTTT
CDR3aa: CASQGPTEAFF

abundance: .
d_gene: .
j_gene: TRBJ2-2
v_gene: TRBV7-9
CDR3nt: TGTGCCAGCAGCCAGACAGTTACGAACACCGGGGAGCTGTTTTTT
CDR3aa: CASSQTVTNTGELFF

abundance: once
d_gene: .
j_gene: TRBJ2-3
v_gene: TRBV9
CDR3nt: TGTGCCAGCAGCCCAAGTCGAGATACGCAGTATTTT
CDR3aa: CASSPSRDTQYF

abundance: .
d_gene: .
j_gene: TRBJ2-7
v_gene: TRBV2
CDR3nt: TGTGCCAGCAGTGTACTTAGGTGGAACGAGCAGTACTTC
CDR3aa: CASSVLRWNEQYF

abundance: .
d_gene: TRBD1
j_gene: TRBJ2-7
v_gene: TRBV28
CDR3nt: TGTGCCAGCGGCTTACAGGGGAACCGCGAGCAGTACTTC
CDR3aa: CASGLQGNREQYF

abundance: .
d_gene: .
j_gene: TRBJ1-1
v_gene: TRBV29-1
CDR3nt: TGCAGCGCATCGACGGTGTTGAACACTGAAGCTTTCTTT
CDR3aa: CSASTVLNTEAFF

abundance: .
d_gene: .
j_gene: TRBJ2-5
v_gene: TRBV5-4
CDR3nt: TGTGCCAGCAGCTCGAGGGGGGGGGTAGAGACCCAGTACTTC
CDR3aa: CASSSRGGVETQYF

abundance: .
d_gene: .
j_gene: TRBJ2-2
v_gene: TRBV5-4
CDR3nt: TGTGCCAGCAGCCCGGGCGGGCGGGGCGCCGGGGAGCTGTTTTTT
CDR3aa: CASSPGGRGAGELFF

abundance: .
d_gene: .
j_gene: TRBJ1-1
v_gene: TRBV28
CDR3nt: TGTGCCAGCAGTTTAAGTCAGGCGAACACTGAAGCTTTCTTT
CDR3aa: CASSLSQANTEAFF

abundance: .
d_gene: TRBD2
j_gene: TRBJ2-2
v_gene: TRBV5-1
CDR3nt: TGCGCCAGCAGCTTGTACGCGGGAGACACCGGGGAGCTGTTTTTT
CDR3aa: CASSLYAGDTGELFF

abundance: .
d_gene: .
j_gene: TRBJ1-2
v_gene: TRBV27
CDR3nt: TGTGCCAGCAGTTTAGGGGGTGCCAACTATGGCTACACCTTC
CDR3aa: CASSLGGANYGYTF

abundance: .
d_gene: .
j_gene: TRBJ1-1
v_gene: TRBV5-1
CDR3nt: TGCGCCAGCAGCTTGGGGTTAGGGGTGAACACTGAAGCTTTCTTT
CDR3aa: CASSLGLGVNTEAFF